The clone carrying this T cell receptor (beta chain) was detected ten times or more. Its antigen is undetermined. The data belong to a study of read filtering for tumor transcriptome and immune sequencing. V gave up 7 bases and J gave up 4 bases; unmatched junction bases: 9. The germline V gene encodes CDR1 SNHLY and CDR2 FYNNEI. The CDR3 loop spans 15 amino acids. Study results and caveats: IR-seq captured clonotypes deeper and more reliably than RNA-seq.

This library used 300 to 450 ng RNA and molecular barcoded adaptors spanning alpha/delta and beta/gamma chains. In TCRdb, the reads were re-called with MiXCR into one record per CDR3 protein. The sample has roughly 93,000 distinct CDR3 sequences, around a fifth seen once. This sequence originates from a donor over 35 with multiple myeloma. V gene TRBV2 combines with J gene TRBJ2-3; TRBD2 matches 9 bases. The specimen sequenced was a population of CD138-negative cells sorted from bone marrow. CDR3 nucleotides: TGTGCCAGCAAGGAATCTAGCGGGGTGGCAGATACGCAGTATTTT. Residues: CASKESSGVADTQYF. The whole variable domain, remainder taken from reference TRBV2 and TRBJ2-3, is EPEVTQTPSHQVTQMGQEVILRCVPISNHLYFYWYRQILGQKVEFLVSFYNNEISEKSEIFDDQFSVERPDGSNFTLKIRSTKLEDSAMYFCASKESSGVADTQYFGPGTRLTVL.